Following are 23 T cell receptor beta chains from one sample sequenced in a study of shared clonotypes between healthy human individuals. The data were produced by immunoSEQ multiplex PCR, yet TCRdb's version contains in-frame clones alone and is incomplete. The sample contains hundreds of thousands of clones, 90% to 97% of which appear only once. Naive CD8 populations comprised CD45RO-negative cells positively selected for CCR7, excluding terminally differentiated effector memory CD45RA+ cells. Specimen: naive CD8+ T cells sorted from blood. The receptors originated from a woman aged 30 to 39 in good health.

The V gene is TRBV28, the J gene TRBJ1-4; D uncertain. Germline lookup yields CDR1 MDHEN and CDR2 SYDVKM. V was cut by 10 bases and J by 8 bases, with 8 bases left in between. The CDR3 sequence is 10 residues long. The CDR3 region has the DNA TGTGCCACCGCGGGGGAAAAACTGTTTTTT. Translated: CATAGEKLFF.

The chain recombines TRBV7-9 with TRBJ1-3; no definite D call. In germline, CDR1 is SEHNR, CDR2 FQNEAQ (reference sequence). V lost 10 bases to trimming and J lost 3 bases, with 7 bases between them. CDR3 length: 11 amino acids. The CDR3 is CAIRRGNTIYF. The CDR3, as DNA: TGTGCCATCCGCCGTGGAAACACCATATATTTT.

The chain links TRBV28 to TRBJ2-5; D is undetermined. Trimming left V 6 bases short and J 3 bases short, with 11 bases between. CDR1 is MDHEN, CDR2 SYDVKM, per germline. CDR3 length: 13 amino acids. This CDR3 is CASSPSRKETQYF. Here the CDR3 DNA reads TGTGCCAGCAGCCCCTCAAGGAAAGAGACCCAGTACTTC.

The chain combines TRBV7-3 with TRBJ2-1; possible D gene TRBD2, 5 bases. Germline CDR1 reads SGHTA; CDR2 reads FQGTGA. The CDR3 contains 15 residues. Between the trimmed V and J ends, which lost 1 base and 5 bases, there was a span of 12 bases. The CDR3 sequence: CASSLMAQTNNEQFF. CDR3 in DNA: TGTGCCAGCAGCTTAATGGCACAGACTAACAATGAGCAGTTCTTC. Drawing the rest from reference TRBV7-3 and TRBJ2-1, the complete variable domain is GAGVSQTPSNKVTEKGKYVELRCDPISGHTALYWYRQSLGQGPEFLIYFQGTGAADDSGLPNDRFFAVRPEGSVSTLKIQRTERGDSAVYLCASSLMAQTNNEQFFGPGTRLTVL.

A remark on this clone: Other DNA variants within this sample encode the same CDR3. CDR3 nucleotides: TGTGCCAGCAGTTACTCCGGTAGCTCCTACGAGCAGTACTTC. Its translation: CASSYSGSSYEQYF. The V and J genes are TRBV6-6 and TRBJ2-7; D remains ambiguous. The CDR3 covers 14 residues. Trimming cost V 0 bases and J 0 bases, with 6 bases left between them. The germline gives CDR1 MNHNY, CDR2 SVGAGI (reference sequence).

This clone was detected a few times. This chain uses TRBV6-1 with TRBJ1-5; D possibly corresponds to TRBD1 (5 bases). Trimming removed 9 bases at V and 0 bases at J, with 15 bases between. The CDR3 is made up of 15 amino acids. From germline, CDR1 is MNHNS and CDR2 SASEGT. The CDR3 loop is CASDQGIHSNQPQHF. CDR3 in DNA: TGTGCCAGTGACCAGGGAATCCATAGCAATCAGCCCCAGCATTTT.

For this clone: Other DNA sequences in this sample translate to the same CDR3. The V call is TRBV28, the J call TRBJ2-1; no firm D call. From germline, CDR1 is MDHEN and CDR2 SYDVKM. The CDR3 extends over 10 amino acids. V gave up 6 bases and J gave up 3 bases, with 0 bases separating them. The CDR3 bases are TGTGCCAGCAGCTACAATGAGCAGTTCTTC. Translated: CASSYNEQFF.

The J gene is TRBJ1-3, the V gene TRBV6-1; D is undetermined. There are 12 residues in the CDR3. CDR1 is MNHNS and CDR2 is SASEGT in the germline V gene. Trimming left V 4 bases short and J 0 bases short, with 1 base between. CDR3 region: CASSGSGNTIYF. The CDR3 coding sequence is TGTGCCAGCAGTGGCTCTGGAAACACCATATATTTT.

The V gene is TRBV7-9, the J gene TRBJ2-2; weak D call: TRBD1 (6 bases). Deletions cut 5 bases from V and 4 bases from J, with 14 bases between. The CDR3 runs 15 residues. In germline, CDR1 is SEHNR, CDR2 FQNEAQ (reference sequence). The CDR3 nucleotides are TGTGCCAGCAGCCACGAGGGACACAGCACCGGGGAGCTGTTTTTT. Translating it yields CASSHEGHSTGELFF.

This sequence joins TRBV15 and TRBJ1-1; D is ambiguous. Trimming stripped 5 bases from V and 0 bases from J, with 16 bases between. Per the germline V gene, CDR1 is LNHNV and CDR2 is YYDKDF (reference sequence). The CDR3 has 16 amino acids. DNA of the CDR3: TGTGCCACCAGCCCTGAGATCGAGATCCTGAACACTGAAGCTTTCTTT. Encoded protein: CATSPEIEILNTEAFF.

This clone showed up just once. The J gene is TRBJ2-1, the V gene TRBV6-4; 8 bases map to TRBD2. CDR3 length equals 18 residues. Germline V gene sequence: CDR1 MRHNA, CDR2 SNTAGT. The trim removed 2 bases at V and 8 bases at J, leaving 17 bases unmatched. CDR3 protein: CASSDTRGEAGGWDEQFF. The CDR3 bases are TGTGCCAGCAGTGACACCCGCGGAGAGGCGGGGGGCTGGGATGAGCAGTTCTTC.

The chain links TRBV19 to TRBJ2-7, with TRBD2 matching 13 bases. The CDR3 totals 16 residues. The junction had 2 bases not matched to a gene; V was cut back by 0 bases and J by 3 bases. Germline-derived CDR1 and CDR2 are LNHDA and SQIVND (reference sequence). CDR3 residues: CASSIEGLAGVYEQYF. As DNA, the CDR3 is TGTGCCAGTAGTATAGAAGGACTAGCGGGAGTCTACGAGCAGTACTTC.

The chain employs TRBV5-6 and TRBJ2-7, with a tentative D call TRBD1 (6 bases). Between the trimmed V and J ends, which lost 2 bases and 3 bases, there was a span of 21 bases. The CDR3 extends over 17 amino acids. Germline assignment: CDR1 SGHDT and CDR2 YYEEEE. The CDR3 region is CASSFSLSLAGDYEQYF. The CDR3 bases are TGTGCCAGCAGCTTCAGTTTGTCCCTTGCAGGGGACTACGAGCAGTACTTC.

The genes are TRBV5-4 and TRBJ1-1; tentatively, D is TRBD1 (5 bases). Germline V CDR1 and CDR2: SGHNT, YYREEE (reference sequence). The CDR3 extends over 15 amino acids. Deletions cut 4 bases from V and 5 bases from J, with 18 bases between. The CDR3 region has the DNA TGTGCCAGCAGCCCGACCCAGGGAGGGGAAACTGAAGCTTTCTTT. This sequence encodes CASSPTQGGETEAFF.

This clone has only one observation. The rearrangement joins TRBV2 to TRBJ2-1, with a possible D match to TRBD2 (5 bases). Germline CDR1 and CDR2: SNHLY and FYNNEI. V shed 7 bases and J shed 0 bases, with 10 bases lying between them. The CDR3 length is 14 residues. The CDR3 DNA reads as TGTGCCAGCAATACGGGGAGCTCCTACAATGAGCAGTTCTTC. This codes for CASNTGSSYNEQFF.

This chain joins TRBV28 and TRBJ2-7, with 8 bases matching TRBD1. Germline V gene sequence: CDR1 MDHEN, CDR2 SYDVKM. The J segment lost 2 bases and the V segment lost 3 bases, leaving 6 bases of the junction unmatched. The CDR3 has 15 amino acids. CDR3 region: CASSFIPGQAYEQYF. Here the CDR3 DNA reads TGTGCCAGCAGTTTCATTCCGGGACAGGCCTACGAGCAGTACTTC.

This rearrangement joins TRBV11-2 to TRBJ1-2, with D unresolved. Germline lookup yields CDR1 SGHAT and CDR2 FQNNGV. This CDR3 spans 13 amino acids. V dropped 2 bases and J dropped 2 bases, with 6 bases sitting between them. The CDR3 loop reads CASSLSPNYGYTF. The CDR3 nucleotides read TGTGCCAGCAGCTTAAGCCCAAACTATGGCTACACCTTC.

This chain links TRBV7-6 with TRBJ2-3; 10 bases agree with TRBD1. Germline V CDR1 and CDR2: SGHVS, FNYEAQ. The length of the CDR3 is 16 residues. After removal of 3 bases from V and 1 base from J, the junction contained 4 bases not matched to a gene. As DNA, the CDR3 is TGTGCCAGCAGCTTGACCGGGACAGGGGGCACAGATACGCAGTATTTT. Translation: CASSLTGTGGTDTQYF.

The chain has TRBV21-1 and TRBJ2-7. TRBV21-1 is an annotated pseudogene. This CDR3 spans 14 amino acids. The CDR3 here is CASIERGELYEQYF. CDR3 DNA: TGTGCCAGCATCGAAAGGGGGGAGTTGTACGAGCAGTACTTC.

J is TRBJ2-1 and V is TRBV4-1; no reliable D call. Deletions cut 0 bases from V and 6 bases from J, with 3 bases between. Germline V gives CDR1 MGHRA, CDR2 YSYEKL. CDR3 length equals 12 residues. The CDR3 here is CASSQDPNEQFF. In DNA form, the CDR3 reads TGCGCCAGCAGCCAAGATCCCAATGAGCAGTTCTTC.

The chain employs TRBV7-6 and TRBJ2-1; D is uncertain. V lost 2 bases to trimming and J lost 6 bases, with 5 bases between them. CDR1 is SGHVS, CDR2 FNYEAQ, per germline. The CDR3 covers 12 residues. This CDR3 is CASSLFSNEQFF. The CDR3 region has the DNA TGTGCCAGCAGCTTATTTTCCAATGAGCAGTTCTTC.

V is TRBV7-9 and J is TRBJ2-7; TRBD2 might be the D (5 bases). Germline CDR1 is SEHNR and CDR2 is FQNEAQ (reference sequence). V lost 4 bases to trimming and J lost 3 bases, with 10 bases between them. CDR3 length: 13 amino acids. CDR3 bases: TGTGCCAGCAGCTCCTCCGGGGACTACGAGCAGTACTTC. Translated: CASSSSGDYEQYF. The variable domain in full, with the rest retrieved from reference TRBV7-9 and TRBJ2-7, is DTGVSQNPRHKITKRGQNVTFRCDPISEHNRLYWYRQTLGQGPEFLTYFQNEAQLEKSRLLSDRFSAERPKGSFSTLEIQRTEQGDSAMYLCASSSSGDYEQYFGPGTRLTVT.

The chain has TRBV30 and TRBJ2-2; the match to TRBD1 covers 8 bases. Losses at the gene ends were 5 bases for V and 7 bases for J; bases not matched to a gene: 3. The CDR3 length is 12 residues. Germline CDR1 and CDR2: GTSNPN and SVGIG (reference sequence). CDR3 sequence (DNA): TGTGCCTGGTACAGGGGGATCGGGGAGCTGTTTTTT. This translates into CAWYRGIGELFF.